This TCR beta chain is drawn from a study of T-cell memory formation after mild COVID-19. Study information: Largely donor-specific TCR clusters were found.

Findings and limits, study-wide: Clones shrinking from day 15 to 85 showed even CD4/CD8 mixes; later expanders tilted CD4+.

With 0 bases clipped from V and 8 bases from J, the junction kept 6 bases outside the gene matches. Germline CDR1 reads MNHEY; CDR2 reads SVGAGI. The CDR3 length is 16 residues. Concerning this clonotype: No antigen is known for it.

After 5'RACE with constant-segment primers, TCR alpha and TCR beta cDNA libraries carrying sample barcodes and UMIs were obtained. TCRdb used MiXCR to reprocess the 5' RACE reads, holding one entry per CDR3 protein. This table has 150,000 or so distinct CDR3 sequences, about 25% appearing once. The sequenced material came from PBMCs or a T cell subset sorted from them (not recorded which). The clonotype originates from an adult woman who had mild COVID-19 (a few samples of this study predate the infection). Cell type and time point are not known. This chain joins TRBV6-5 and TRBJ2-1, with TRBD2 identical over 11 bases. DNA for the CDR3: TGTGCCAGCAGTTACTCGACACTAGCGGGGGAGGATGAGCAGTTCTTC. The encoded protein is CASSYSTLAGEDEQFF.